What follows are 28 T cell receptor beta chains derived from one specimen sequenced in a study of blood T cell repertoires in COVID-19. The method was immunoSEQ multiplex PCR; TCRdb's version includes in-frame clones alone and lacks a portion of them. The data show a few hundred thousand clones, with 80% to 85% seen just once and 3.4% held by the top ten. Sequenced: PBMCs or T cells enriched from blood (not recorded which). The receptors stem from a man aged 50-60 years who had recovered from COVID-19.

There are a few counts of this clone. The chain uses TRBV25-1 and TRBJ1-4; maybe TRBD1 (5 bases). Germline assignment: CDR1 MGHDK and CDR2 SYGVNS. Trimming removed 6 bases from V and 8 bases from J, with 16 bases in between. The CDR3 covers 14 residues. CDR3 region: CASSRGVGGEKLFF. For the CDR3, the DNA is TGTGCCAGCAGCCGCGGCGTGGGGGGGGAAAAACTGTTTTTT.

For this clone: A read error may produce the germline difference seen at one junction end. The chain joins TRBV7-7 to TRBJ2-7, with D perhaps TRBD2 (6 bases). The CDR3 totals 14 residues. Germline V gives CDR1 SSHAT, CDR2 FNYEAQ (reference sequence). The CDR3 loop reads CASSSGLGSYEQYF. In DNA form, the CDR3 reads TGTGCTAGCAGCTCGGGACTGGGTTCCTACGAGCAGTACTTC. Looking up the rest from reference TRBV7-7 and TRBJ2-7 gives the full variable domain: GAGVSQSPRYKVTKRGQDVTLRCDPISSHATLYWYQQALGQGPEFLTYFNYEAQPDKSGLPSDRFSAERPEGSISTLTIQRTEQRDSAMYRCASSSGLGSYEQYFGPGTRLTVT.

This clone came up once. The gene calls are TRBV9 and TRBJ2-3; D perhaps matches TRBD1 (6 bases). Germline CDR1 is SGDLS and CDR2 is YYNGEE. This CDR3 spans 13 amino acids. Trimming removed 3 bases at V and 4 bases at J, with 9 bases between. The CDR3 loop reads CASSGGPSDTQYF. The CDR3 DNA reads TGTGCCAGCAGCGGGGGGCCTTCAGATACGCAGTATTTT.

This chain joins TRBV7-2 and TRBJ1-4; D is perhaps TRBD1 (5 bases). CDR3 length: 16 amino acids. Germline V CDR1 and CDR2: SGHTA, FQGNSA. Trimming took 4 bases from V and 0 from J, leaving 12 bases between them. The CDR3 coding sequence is TGTGCCAGCAGCTCTCTGGGACTTTCAACTAATGAAAAACTGTTTTTT. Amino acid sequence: CASSSLGLSTNEKLFF.

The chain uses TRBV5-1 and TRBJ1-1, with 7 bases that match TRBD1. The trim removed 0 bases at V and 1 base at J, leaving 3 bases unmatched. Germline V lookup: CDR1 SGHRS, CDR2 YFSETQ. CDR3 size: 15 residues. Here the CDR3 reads CASSLGQGRNTEAFF. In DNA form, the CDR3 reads TGCGCCAGCAGCTTGGGACAGGGCAGGAACACTGAAGCTTTCTTT.

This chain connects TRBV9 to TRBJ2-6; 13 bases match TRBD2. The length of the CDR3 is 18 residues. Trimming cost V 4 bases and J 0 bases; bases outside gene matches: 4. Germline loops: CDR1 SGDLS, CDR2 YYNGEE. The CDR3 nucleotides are TGTGCCAGCAGCCTCGGACTAGCGGGAGTCTCTGGGGCCAACGTCCTGACTTTC. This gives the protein CASSLGLAGVSGANVLTF. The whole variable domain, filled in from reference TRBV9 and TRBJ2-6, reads DSGVTQTPKHLITATGQRVTLRCSPRSGDLSVYWYQQSLDQGLQFLIQYYNGEERAKGNILERFSAQQFPDLHSELNLSSLELGDSALYFCASSLGLAGVSGANVLTFGAGSRLTVL.

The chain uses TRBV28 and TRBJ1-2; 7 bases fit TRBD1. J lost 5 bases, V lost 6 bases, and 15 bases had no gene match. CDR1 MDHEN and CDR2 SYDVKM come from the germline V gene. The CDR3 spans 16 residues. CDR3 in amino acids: CASSKGQGAGGYGYTF. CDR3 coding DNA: TGTGCCAGCAGCAAGGGGCAGGGCGCAGGGGGATATGGCTACACCTTC.

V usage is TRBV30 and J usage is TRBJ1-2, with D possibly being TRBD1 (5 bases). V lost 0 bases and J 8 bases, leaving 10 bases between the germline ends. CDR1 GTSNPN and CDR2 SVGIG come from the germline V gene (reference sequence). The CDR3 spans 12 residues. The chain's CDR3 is CAWSVGVKGYTF. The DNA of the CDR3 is TGTGCCTGGAGTGTAGGGGTGAAAGGCTACACCTTC.

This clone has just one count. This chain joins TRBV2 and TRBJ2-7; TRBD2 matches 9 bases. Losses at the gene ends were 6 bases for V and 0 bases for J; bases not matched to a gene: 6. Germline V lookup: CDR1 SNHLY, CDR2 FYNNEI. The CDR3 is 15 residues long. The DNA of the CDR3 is TGTGCCAGCAGAGCTCTAGCGGGGTCCTCCTACGAGCAGTACTTC. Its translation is CASRALAGSSYEQYF. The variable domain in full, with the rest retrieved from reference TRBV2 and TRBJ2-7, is EPEVTQTPSHQVTQMGQEVILRCVPISNHLYFYWYRQILGQKVEFLVSFYNNEISEKSEIFDDQFSVERPDGSNFTLKIRSTKLEDSAMYFCASRALAGSSYEQYFGPGTRLTVT.

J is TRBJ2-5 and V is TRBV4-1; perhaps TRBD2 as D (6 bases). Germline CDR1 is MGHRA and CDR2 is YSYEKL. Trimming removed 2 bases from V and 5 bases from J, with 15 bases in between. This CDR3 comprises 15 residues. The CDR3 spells CASSQSAGMGETQYF. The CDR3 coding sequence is TGCGCCAGCAGCCAAAGCGCGGGGATGGGGGAGACCCAGTACTTC.

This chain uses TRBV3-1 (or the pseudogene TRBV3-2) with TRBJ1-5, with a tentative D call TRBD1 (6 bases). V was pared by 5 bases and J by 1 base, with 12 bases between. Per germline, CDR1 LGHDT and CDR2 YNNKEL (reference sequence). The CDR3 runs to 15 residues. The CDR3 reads CASSGGIVSNQPQHF. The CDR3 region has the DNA TGTGCCAGCAGCGGGGGCATCGTCAGCAATCAGCCCCAGCATTTT.

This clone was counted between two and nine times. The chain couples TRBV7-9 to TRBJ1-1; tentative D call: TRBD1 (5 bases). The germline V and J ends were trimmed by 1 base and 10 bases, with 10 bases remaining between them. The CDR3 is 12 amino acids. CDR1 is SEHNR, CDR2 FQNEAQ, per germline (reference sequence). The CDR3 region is CASSLETAGAFF. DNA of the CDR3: TGTGCCAGCAGCTTAGAGACAGCTGGAGCTTTCTTT.

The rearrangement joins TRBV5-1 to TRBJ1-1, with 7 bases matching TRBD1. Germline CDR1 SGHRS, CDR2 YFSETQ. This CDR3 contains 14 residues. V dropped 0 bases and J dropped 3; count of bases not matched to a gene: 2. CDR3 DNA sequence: TGCGCCAGCAGCTTGGACAGGGGCGACACTGAAGCTTTCTTT. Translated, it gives CASSLDRGDTEAFF. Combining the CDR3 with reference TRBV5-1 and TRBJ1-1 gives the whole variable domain KAGVTQTPRYLIKTRGQQVTLSCSPISGHRSVSWYQQTPGQGLQFLFEYFSETQRNKGNFPGRFSGRQFSNSRSEMNVSTLELGDSALYLCASSLDRGDTEAFFGQGTRLTVV.

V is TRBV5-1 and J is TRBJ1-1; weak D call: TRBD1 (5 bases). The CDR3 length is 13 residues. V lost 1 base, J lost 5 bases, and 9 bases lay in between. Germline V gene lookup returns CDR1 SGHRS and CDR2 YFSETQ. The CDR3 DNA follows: TGCGCCAGCAGCTTGACAGGTACTACTGAAGCTTTCTTT. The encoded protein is CASSLTGTTEAFF.

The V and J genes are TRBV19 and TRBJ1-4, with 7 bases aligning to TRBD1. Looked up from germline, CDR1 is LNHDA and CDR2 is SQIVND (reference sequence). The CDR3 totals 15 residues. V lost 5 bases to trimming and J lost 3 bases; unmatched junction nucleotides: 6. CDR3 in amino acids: CASSADRASNEKLFF. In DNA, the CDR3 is TGTGCCAGTAGTGCCGACAGGGCATCTAATGAAAAACTGTTTTTT.

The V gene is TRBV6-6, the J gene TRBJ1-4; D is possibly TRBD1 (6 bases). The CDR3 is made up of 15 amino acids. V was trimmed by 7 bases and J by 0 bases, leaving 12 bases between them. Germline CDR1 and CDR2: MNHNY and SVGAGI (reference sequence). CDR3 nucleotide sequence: TGTGCCAGCACCCGACAGGTGGCAACTAATGAAAAACTGTTTTTT. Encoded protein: CASTRQVATNEKLFF.

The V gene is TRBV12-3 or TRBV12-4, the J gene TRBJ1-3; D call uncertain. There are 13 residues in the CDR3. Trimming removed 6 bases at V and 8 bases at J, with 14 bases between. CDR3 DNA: TGTGCCAGCAGAAGAGGTAACGGGTACACCATATATTTT. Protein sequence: CASRRGNGYTIYF.

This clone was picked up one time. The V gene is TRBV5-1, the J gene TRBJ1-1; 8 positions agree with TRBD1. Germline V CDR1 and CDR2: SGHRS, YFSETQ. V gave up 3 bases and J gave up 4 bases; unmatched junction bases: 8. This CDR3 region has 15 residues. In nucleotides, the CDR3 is TGCGCCAGCAGCTCACGCAGGGGGCTTGGCACTGAAGCTTTCTTT. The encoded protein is CASSSRRGLGTEAFF.

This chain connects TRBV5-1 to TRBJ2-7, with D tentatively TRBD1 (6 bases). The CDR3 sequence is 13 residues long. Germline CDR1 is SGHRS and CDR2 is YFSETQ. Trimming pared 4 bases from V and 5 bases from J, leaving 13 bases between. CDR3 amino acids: CASSPGDVNEQYF. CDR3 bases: TGCGCCAGCAGCCCAGGGGACGTCAACGAGCAGTACTTC.

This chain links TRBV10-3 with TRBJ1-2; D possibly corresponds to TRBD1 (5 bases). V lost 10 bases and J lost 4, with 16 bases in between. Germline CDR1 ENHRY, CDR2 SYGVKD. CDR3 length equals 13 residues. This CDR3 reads CATATGGFYGYTF. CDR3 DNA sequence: TGTGCCACCGCTACGGGGGGGTTCTATGGCTACACCTTC.

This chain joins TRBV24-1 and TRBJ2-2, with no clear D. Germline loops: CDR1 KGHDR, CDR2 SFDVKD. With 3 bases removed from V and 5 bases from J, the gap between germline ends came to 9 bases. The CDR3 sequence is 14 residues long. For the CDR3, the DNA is TGTGCCACCAGTGATATCCCCAGGACCGGGGAGCTGTTTTTT. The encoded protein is CATSDIPRTGELFF.

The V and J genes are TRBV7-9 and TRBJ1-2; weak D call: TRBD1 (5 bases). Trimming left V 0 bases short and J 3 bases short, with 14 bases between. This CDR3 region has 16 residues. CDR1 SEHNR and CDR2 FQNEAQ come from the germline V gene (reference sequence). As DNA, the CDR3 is TGTGCCAGCAGCTTAGCGCAGGGCAAGCGTGACTATGGCTACACCTTC. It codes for CASSLAQGKRDYGYTF. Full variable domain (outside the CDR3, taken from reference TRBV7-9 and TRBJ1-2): DTGVSQNPRHKITKRGQNVTFRCDPISEHNRLYWYRQTLGQGPEFLTYFQNEAQLEKSRLLSDRFSAERPKGSFSTLEIQRTEQGDSAMYLCASSLAQGKRDYGYTFGSGTRLTVV.

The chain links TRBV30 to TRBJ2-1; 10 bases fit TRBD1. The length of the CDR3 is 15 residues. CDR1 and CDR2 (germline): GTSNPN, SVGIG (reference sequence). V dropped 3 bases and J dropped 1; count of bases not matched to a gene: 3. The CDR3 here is CAWSGDRGSYNEQFF. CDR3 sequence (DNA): TGTGCCTGGAGCGGGGACAGGGGTTCCTACAATGAGCAGTTCTTC.

CDR3 protein: CANLPLREQYF. CDR3 bases: TGTGCCAACTTACCTTTGCGCGAGCAGTACTTC. The chain joins TRBV10-3 to TRBJ2-7; unclear D gene. Germline assignment: CDR1 ENHRY and CDR2 SYGVKD. V shed 10 bases and J shed 6 bases, with 13 bases lying between them. This CDR3 has 11 residues.

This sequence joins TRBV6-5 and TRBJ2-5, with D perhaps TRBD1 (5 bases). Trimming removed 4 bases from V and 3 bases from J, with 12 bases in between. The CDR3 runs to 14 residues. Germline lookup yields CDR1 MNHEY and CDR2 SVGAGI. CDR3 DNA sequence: TGTGCCAGCAGTTGGGGCGGCAGGGAAGAGACCCAGTACTTC. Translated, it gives CASSWGGREETQYF.

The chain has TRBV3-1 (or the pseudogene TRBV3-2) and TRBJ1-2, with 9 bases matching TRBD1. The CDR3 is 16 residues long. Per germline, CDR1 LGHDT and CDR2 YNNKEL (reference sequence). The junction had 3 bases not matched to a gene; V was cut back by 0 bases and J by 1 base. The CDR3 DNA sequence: TGTGCCAGCAGCCAAGATCGACAGGGGGGTAACTATGGCTACACCTTC. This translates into CASSQDRQGGNYGYTF.

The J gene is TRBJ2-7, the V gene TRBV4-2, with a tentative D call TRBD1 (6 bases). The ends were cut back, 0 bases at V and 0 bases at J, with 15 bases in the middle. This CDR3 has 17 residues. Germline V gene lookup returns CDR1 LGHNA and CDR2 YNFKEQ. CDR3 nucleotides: TGTGCCAGCAGCCAAGATATGGACAGAACTAACTCCTACGAGCAGTACTTC. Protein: CASSQDMDRTNSYEQYF.

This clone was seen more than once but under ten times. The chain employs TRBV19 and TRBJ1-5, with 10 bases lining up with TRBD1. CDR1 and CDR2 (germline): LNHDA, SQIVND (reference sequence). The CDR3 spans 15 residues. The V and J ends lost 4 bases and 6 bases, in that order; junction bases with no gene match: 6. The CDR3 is CASSKGQGFGQPQHF. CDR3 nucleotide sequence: TGTGCCAGTAGTAAGGGACAGGGGTTCGGTCAGCCCCAGCATTTT.